The 14 T cell receptor beta chains presented below share a single source sample, sequenced in a study of T cells in localized non-small cell lung cancer. Sequenced by immunoSEQ multiplex PCR; TCRdb stores in-frame clones only, minus some. The sample carries approximately 1,500 clones, approximately 21% recorded once. This sample comprised normal lung tissue next to the tumor, obtained before any cancer treatment. These receptors all come from a woman aged 40-75 years with stage III squamous cell lung carcinoma.

This chain connects TRBV28 to TRBJ1-2, with 9 nucleotides matching TRBD1. The CDR3 has 16 residues. The germline gives CDR1 MDHEN, CDR2 SYDVKM. V trimming: 5 bases; J trimming: 2 bases; junction bases outside the gene matches: 9. Here the CDR3 reads CASSPPPGQGNYGYTF. CDR3 DNA sequence: TGTGCCAGCAGTCCCCCCCCCGGACAGGGGAACTATGGCTACACCTTC.

The chain carries TRBV12-5 and TRBJ2-1; 8 nucleotides agree with TRBD2. The CDR3 sequence is 17 residues long. After removal of 2 bases from V and 7 bases from J, the junction contained 13 bases not matched to a gene. The germline V gene has CDR1 LGHNT and CDR2 FRNRAP. This CDR3 reads CASGLPSQGLVHNEQFF. The CDR3 DNA sequence: TGTGCTAGTGGTTTGCCCTCCCAGGGACTAGTTCATAATGAGCAGTTCTTC.

This clone was detected a few times. J is TRBJ2-1 and V is TRBV11-3; 13 bases line up with TRBD2. Germline V gene data show CDR1 as SGHNT and CDR2 as YENEEA. The trim removed 5 bases at V and 7 bases at J, leaving 8 bases unmatched. The CDR3 is 16 residues long. The CDR3 spells CASSPQRTSGSNEQFF. The CDR3 DNA reads TGTGCCAGCAGCCCTCAGAGGACTAGCGGGAGTAATGAGCAGTTCTTC.

This clone came up a few times. The chain uses TRBV6-8 and TRBJ2-1, with 8 bases identical to TRBD1. Germline V gene lookup returns CDR1 MNHGY and CDR2 SAAAGT. V lost 0 bases and J lost 0; bases outside the gene matches: 7. This CDR3 is 18 amino acids long. The CDR3 DNA sequence: TGTGCCAGCAGTTACTCTACAGGGGGAACCTACTCCTACAATGAGCAGTTCTTC. Translating gives CASSYSTGGTYSYNEQFF.

This clone was recorded a few times. The chain has TRBV30 and TRBJ1-1; D unresolved. Trimming took off 1 base at V and 0 bases at J, with 9 bases between the two ends. This CDR3 comprises 14 residues. Germline V gives CDR1 GTSNPN, CDR2 SVGIG (reference sequence). The DNA of the CDR3 is TGTGCCTGGAGTGCGAGAGGAATGAACACTGAAGCTTTCTTT. Translated, it gives CAWSARGMNTEAFF.

This chain uses TRBV18 with TRBJ1-2, with 8 bases fitting TRBD1. This CDR3 contains 14 residues. Germline CDR1 reads KGHSH; CDR2 reads LQKENI. V trimming: 7 bases; J trimming: 3 bases; junction bases outside the gene matches: 7. For the CDR3, the DNA is TGTGCCAGCTTACCCGGACAGGGCGACTATGGCTACACCTTC. It encodes CASLPGQGDYGYTF.

This sequence joins TRBV19 and TRBJ1-5, with D unresolved. The CDR3 loop spans 13 amino acids. The V gene's germline CDR1 is LNHDA and CDR2 SQIVND (reference sequence). V was clipped by 5 bases and J by 7 bases, with 12 bases between them. The CDR3: CASSEGGYQPQHF. In nucleotides, the CDR3 is TGTGCCAGTAGTGAGGGAGGATACCAGCCCCAGCATTTT.

V usage is TRBV6-8 and J usage is TRBJ2-5, with D hard to call. Looked up from germline, CDR1 is MNHGY and CDR2 is SAAAGT. This CDR3 is built from 18 residues. Trimming stripped 5 bases from V and 5 bases from J, with 27 bases between. In DNA form, the CDR3 reads TGTGCCAGCAGTGAGAATTACGTAACATCTACCCGTGGGGAGACCCAGTACTTC. This gives the protein CASSENYVTSTRGETQYF.

The sample holds a few counts of this clone. The chain links TRBV6-8 to TRBJ1-2, with D perhaps matching TRBD1 (5 bases). Per the germline V gene, CDR1 is MNHGY and CDR2 is SAAAGT. V shed 5 bases and J shed 8 bases, with 18 bases lying between them. The CDR3 spans 14 residues. This chain's CDR3 is CASSGTPLGDGYTF. The CDR3 nucleotides read TGTGCCAGCAGTGGAACCCCCCTGGGGGACGGCTACACCTTC.

This clone was detected only a few times. The V and J genes are TRBV5-1 and TRBJ2-7; TRBD1 aligns across 7 bases. Germline values: CDR1 SGHRS, CDR2 YFSETQ. Trimming removed 0 bases from V and 4 bases from J; junction bases left unmatched: 10. The CDR3 extends over 16 amino acids. The CDR3, as DNA: TGCGCCAGCAGCTTGGAACGAACAGGGGCTGGGTACGAGCAGTACTTC. Its protein product is CASSLERTGAGYEQYF. Complete variable domain (other parts from reference TRBV5-1 and TRBJ2-7): KAGVTQTPRYLIKTRGQQVTLSCSPISGHRSVSWYQQTPGQGLQFLFEYFSETQRNKGNFPGRFSGRQFSNSRSEMNVSTLELGDSALYLCASSLERTGAGYEQYFGPGTRLTVT.

The chain recombines TRBV11-3 with TRBJ2-7; either TRBD1 or TRBD2 may fit D (7 bases each). Germline values: CDR1 SGHNT, CDR2 YENEEA. Trimming took 4 bases from V and 0 from J, leaving 13 bases between them. The CDR3 sequence is 15 residues long. CDR3 in DNA: TGTGCCAGCAGCTCGCAGGGGGGGAGCTCCTACGAGCAGTACTTC. Translated, it gives CASSSQGGSSYEQYF.

V is TRBV25-1 and J is TRBJ2-3; possibly TRBD2 for D (5 bases). V was trimmed by 6 bases and J by 5 bases, leaving 12 bases between them. The CDR3 consists of 13 residues. Germline lookup yields CDR1 MGHDK and CDR2 SYGVNS. CDR3: CASRVGSLDTQYF. The DNA of the CDR3 is TGTGCCAGCAGGGTGGGGAGTCTAGATACGCAGTATTTT. Using reference TRBV25-1 and TRBJ2-3 for the parts outside the CDR3, the full variable domain is EADIYQTPRYLVIGTGKKITLECSQTMGHDKMYWYQQDPGMELHLIHYSYGVNSTEKGDLSSESTVSRIRTEHFPLTLESARPSHTSQYLCASRVGSLDTQYFGPGTRLTVL.

V gene TRBV6-8 combines with J gene TRBJ2-3; perhaps D is TRBD1 or TRBD2 (5 bases each). This CDR3 comprises 15 residues. In germline, CDR1 is MNHGY, CDR2 SAAAGT. The ends were cut back, 5 bases at V and 0 bases at J, with 12 bases in the middle. The CDR3 region is CASSQDGASTDTQYF. The CDR3 nucleotides are TGTGCCAGCAGTCAGGACGGGGCTAGCACAGATACGCAGTATTTT.

This clone is medium-sized in the sample. J is TRBJ2-3 and V is TRBV11-3; 8 nucleotides agree with TRBD1. The germline V gene encodes CDR1 SGHNT and CDR2 YENEEA. J gave up 6 bases and V 2 bases, and 10 bases lay outside the gene matches. CDR3 length: 16 amino acids. The CDR3 DNA reads TGTGCCAGCAGCTTACGAGGACAGGGTTTCATGGATACGCAGTATTTT. Its translation is CASSLRGQGFMDTQYF.